This TCR beta chain was documented in a study of OX40 agonist ivuxolimab in advanced cancers. General study results and limits: Partly responding patients at 0.1-3.0 mg/kg showed some of the smallest clonal expansion. Low normalized T-cell clonal expansion was additionally recorded for some nonresponders.

The sample holds a few counts of this clone. Its antigen remains unknown. Some clones are missing from TCRdb's copy, which holds only in-frame ones; the method was immunoSEQ multiplex PCR. The data hold fewer than 60,000 clones, with 75% to 90% observed a single time. Germline V gene lookup returns CDR1 SGHAT and CDR2 FQNNGV. The CDR3 totals 16 residues. V lost 0 bases to trimming and J lost 4 bases; unmatched junction nucleotides: 8. V usage is TRBV11-2 and J usage is TRBJ1-2; TRBD1 agrees at 7 bases. The material sequenced was CD4+ or CD8+ T cells sorted from blood, taken in a trial of the OX40 agonist ivuxolimab. This TCR came from an adult with an advanced solid tumor such as melanoma, head and neck, liver or kidney cancer. The CDR3 coding sequence is TGTGCCAGCAGCTTAGATCCTCCGACAGGGTTCTATGGCTACACCTTC. Protein product: CASSLDPPTGFYGYTF.